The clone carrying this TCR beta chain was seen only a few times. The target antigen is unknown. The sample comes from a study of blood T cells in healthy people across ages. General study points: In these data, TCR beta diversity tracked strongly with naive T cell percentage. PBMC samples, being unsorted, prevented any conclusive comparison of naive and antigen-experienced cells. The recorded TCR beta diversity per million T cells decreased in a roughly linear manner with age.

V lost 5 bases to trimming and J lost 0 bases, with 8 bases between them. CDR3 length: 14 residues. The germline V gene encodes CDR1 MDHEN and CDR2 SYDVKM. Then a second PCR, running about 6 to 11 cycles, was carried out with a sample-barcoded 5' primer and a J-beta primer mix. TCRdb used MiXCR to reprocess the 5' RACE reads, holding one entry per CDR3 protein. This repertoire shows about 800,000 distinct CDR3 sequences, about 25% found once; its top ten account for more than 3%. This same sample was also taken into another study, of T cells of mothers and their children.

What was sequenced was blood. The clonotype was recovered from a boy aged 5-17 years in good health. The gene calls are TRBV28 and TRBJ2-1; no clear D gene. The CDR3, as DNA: TGTGCCAGCAGTGCACTAAGCTCCTACAATGAGCAGTTCTTC. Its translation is CASSALSSYNEQFF.